This TCR beta chain was captured by sequencing in a study of cytotoxic CD8 clonotypes in ibrutinib-treated CLL. The overall study: The samples contained around 250,000 productive templates on average. They also contained an average of approximately 100,000 productive rearrangements.

The repertoire was sequenced with immunoSEQ multiplex PCR; TCRdb's copy has only in-frame clones and lacks some. The sample lists 150,000 or so clones; approximately 80% were seen once. The CDR3 contains 16 residues. Germline assignment: CDR1 SGDLS and CDR2 YYNGEE. V was cut by 0 bases and J by 0 bases, with 9 bases left in between. Around 1.8 micrograms of genomic DNA came from cryopreserved PBMCs for TCR beta libraries. The V and J genes are TRBV9 and TRBJ2-2; D remains unclear. This receptor was taken from a human donor with chronic lymphocytic leukemia. The sequenced sample was PBMCs, obtained after 24 months of ibrutinib treatment. In nucleotides, the CDR3 is TGTGCCAGCAGCGTAGATCCGAACTCGAACACCGGGGAGCTGTTTTTT. It codes for CASSVDPNSNTGELFF.